The 27 T cell receptor beta chains reported below all come from one sample, sequenced in a study of T cell changes during pregnancy in multiple sclerosis. Data came from immunoSEQ multiplex PCR; TCRdb stores just in-frame clones and leaves some out. The sample lists 60,000 to 75,000 clones; around 90% were seen once. This specimen was peripheral blood, taken in the second trimester of pregnancy. These receptors all come from a female donor in good health, enrolled as a control in a pregnancy study.

This sequence joins TRBV27 and TRBJ2-7; 10 nucleotides line up with TRBD2. The V segment lost 4 bases and the J segment 0 bases; nucleotides outside the gene matches: 0. The CDR3 extends over 14 amino acids. CDR1 and CDR2 (germline): MNHEY, SMNVEV (reference sequence). Here the CDR3 DNA reads TGTGCCAGCAGTTGGACTAGCGGCTCCTACGAGCAGTACTTC. Translation gives CASSWTSGSYEQYF.

This clone showed up just once. Just one base apart from a much larger clone, this may be a read error. V and J are TRBV13 and TRBJ2-1; TRBD2 aligns across 11 bases. The length of the CDR3 is 16 residues. The germline CDR1 and CDR2 sequences are PRHDT and FYEKMQ (reference sequence). The CDR3 region has the DNA TGTGCCAGCAGCTCGGGACTAGCGGAGTCCTGCAATGAGCAGTTCTTC. It specifies CASSSGLAESCNEQFF.

The V and J genes are TRBV7-2 and TRBJ1-5; no clear D gene. This CDR3 region has 14 residues. Between the trimmed V and J ends, which lost 5 bases and 2 bases, there was a span of 10 bases. The germline V gene has CDR1 SGHTA and CDR2 FQGNSA. Written as DNA, the CDR3 is TGTGCCAGCAGCCCCCTGGCGGGCAATCAGCCCCAGCATTTT. Its translation: CASSPLAGNQPQHF.

The chain couples TRBV6-5 to TRBJ2-1; TRBD1 aligns across 7 bases. This CDR3 contains 15 residues. The germline V gene encodes CDR1 MNHEY and CDR2 SVGAGI. The V segment lost 0 bases and the J segment 8 bases; nucleotides outside the gene matches: 7. CDR3 sequence reads: CASSYSPDRVDEQFF. As DNA, the CDR3 is TGTGCCAGCAGTTACTCTCCAGACAGGGTCGATGAGCAGTTCTTC.

The chain couples TRBV28 to TRBJ1-5; 9 bases align to TRBD1. In germline, CDR1 is MDHEN, CDR2 SYDVKM. The CDR3 length is 16 residues. Trimming took 2 bases from V and 6 from J; bases not matched to a gene: 8. CDR3 nucleotide sequence: TGTGCCAGCAGTTTACTCGTGGGACAGGGAGGTCAGCCCCAGCATTTT. Protein sequence: CASSLLVGQGGQPQHF.

The rearrangement joins TRBV5-8 to TRBJ2-5, with 9 bases that match TRBD1. The CDR3 sequence is 14 residues long. V gave up 6 bases and J gave up 5 bases; unmatched junction bases: 8. The germline gives CDR1 SGHTS, CDR2 YDEGEE. The CDR3 nucleotides read TGTGCCAGCACCCGGGACAGGGCAGACGAGACCCAGTACTTC. Translating gives CASTRDRADETQYF.

The rearrangement links TRBV5-4 to TRBJ2-7, with 8 bases lining up with TRBD2. The CDR3 sequence is 15 residues long. V was clipped by 1 base and J by 0 bases; unmatched bases: 3. Germline CDR1 reads SGHNT; CDR2 reads YYREEE (reference sequence). The CDR3, as DNA: TGTGCCAGCAGCTTGCAGCGGGGGAGCTCCTACGAGCAGTACTTC. As protein: CASSLQRGSSYEQYF.

The chain uses TRBV5-1 and TRBJ1-4, with TRBD1 matching over 7 bases. The V gene's germline CDR1 is SGHRS and CDR2 YFSETQ. The junction had 12 bases not matched to a gene; V was cut back by 5 bases and J by 8 bases. This CDR3 is built from 15 residues. Written as DNA, the CDR3 is TGCGCCAGCAGTAAACGACAGGGAAGTAACGAAAAACTGTTTTTT. Its protein is CASSKRQGSNEKLFF.

The chain recombines TRBV6-1 with TRBJ1-4; TRBD1 aligns across 9 bases. This CDR3 contains 14 residues. Germline loops: CDR1 MNHNS, CDR2 SASEGT. Trimming took 4 bases from V and 8 from J; bases not matched to a gene: 5. In DNA form, the CDR3 reads TGTGCCAGCAGTGCCAAAGGACAGGGGGAAAAACTGTTTTTT. Residues: CASSAKGQGEKLFF.

The chain employs TRBV2 and TRBJ2-5; the D is unclear. V lost 1 base, J lost 4 bases, and 16 bases lay in between. The germline V gene has CDR1 SNHLY and CDR2 FYNNEI. CDR3 length: 16 amino acids. CDR3 amino acids: CASSEGVQQNLETQYF. In nucleotides, the CDR3 is TGTGCCAGCAGTGAAGGGGTACAGCAAAATTTAGAGACCCAGTACTTC.

The chain uses TRBV7-9 and TRBJ2-7, with 10 bases matching TRBD1. CDR3 length: 15 amino acids. Trimming at V came to 5 bases and at J to 4 bases, leaving 8 bases not matched to a gene. In germline, CDR1 is SEHNR, CDR2 FQNEAQ (reference sequence). The CDR3 sequence is CASSPGQGILYEQYF. Here the CDR3 DNA reads TGTGCCAGCAGCCCGGGACAGGGGATTTTGTACGAGCAGTACTTC.

The rearrangement links TRBV25-1 to TRBJ2-3; 12 bases line up with TRBD1. CDR3 length: 15 amino acids. J lost 6 bases, V lost 4 bases, and 5 bases had no gene match. Looked up from germline, CDR1 is MGHDK and CDR2 is SYGVNS. The CDR3 region has the DNA TGTGCCAGCAGTGGGGGACAGGGGGCAGGGGATACGCAGTATTTT. Translating gives CASSGGQGAGDTQYF.

The chain has TRBV18 and TRBJ1-1; 11 bases line up with TRBD1. After removal of 6 bases from V and 0 bases from J, the junction contained 6 bases not matched to a gene. Looked up from germline, CDR1 is KGHSH and CDR2 is LQKENI. The CDR3 has 16 residues. CDR3 protein: CASSQGQGDLNTEAFF. In DNA, the CDR3 is TGTGCCAGCTCCCAGGGACAGGGGGATCTGAACACTGAAGCTTTCTTT.

The V gene is TRBV12-1, the J gene TRBJ2-7; the table assigns TRBD2, which was not confirmed against the DNA. TRBV12-1 is given as a pseudogene. The CDR3 runs to 16 residues. The DNA of the CDR3 is TGTGCCAGCAGCTTTGTACAGCGGGAGGGGATCTACGAGCAGTACTTC. Translation: CASSFVQREGIYEQYF.

The rearrangement uses TRBV30 and TRBJ2-1; the match to TRBD2 covers 9 bases. Germline loops: CDR1 GTSNPN, CDR2 SVGIG (reference sequence). Unmatched junction bases numbered 8, after V lost 0 bases and J lost 8 bases. The CDR3 consists of 15 residues. CDR3 sequence: CAWSVMAGGPDEQFF. CDR3 sequence (DNA): TGTGCCTGGAGTGTAATGGCGGGAGGGCCGGATGAGCAGTTCTTC.

The chain joins TRBV7-8 to TRBJ2-1; TRBD2 matches at 12 bases. CDR3 length: 17 amino acids. V was pared by 1 base and J by 0 bases, with 1 base of the junction left unmatched. CDR1 is SGHVS and CDR2 is FQNEAQ in the germline V gene. The CDR3 DNA follows: TGTGCCAGCAGCTTAGTGACTAGCGGGGGCTCCTACAATGAGCAGTTCTTC. Encoded protein: CASSLVTSGGSYNEQFF.

This clone was detected only once. CDR3 DNA sequence: TGCAGCGCCTCGGGACAGGGAGGCGGTGAGCAGTACTTC. It codes for CSASGQGGGEQYF. The chain uses TRBV29-1 and TRBJ2-7; 9 nucleotides agree with TRBD1. V lost 7 bases, J lost 7 bases, and 11 bases stayed unmatched. CDR3 length: 13 residues. Germline V lookup: CDR1 SQVTM, CDR2 ANQGSEA.

The rearrangement joins TRBV5-1 to TRBJ2-3, with D maybe TRBD1 (6 bases). Trimming left V 4 bases short and J 3 bases short, with 15 bases between. The CDR3 is 15 amino acids. Looked up from germline, CDR1 is SGHRS and CDR2 is YFSETQ. CDR3 DNA sequence: TGCGCCAGCAGCGCTACAGGGAGAGAGACAGATACGCAGTATTTT. Amino acids: CASSATGRETDTQYF. The entire variable domain, with the rest obtained from reference TRBV5-1 and TRBJ2-3, is as follows: KAGVTQTPRYLIKTRGQQVTLSCSPISGHRSVSWYQQTPGQGLQFLFEYFSETQRNKGNFPGRFSGRQFSNSRSEMNVSTLELGDSALYLCASSATGRETDTQYFGPGTRLTVL.

This sequence joins TRBV28 and TRBJ1-5; TRBD1 matches at 7 bases. This CDR3 is 16 amino acids long. The V gene end was trimmed by 0 bases and the J gene end by 2 bases; junction bases not matched to a gene: 4. Germline CDR1 reads MDHEN; CDR2 reads SYDVKM. DNA of the CDR3: TGTGCCAGCAGTTTATGGGCAGGGACAGGCAATCAGCCCCAGCATTTT. This encodes CASSLWAGTGNQPQHF.

The chain combines TRBV2 with TRBJ1-2; unclear D gene. Germline-derived CDR1 and CDR2 are SNHLY and FYNNEI. The V and J ends lost 4 bases and 2 bases respectively, with 5 bases between them. The CDR3 loop spans 12 amino acids. CDR3 sequence reads: CASSAMNYGYTF. CDR3 bases: TGTGCCAGCAGTGCCATGAACTATGGCTACACCTTC.

This clone occurred a few times. J is TRBJ2-7 and V is TRBV19; TRBD2 agrees at 7 bases. The CDR3 extends over 15 amino acids. Unmatched junction bases numbered 7, after V lost 5 bases and J lost 0 bases. Germline CDR1 is LNHDA and CDR2 is SQIVND (reference sequence). The CDR3 nucleotides read TGTGCCAGTAGTCCCACCGGCGGGAGCTCCTACGAGCAGTACTTC. Encoded protein: CASSPTGGSSYEQYF.

The CDR3 DNA follows: TGTGCCTGGAGTGGGCTAGCGGGAGGGTTAGATACGCAGTATTTT. It yields the protein CAWSGLAGGLDTQYF. The chain has TRBV30 and TRBJ2-3, with 12 bases lining up with TRBD2. This CDR3 has 15 amino acids. The J segment lost 5 bases and the V segment lost 1 base, leaving 4 bases of the junction unmatched. The germline V gene encodes CDR1 GTSNPN and CDR2 SVGIG (reference sequence).

This chain connects TRBV5-6 to TRBJ1-2, with 9 bases lining up with TRBD1. The J segment lost 3 bases and the V segment lost 2 bases, leaving 11 bases of the junction unmatched. This CDR3 has 17 residues. The germline V gene has CDR1 SGHDT and CDR2 YYEEEE. CDR3 DNA sequence: TGTGCCAGCAGCTTAAGACAGGGGGGGGATCTCCACTATGGCTACACCTTC. Protein: CASSLRQGGDLHYGYTF.

V and J are TRBV9 and TRBJ2-1, with 7 nucleotides matching TRBD2. CDR1 is SGDLS and CDR2 is YYNGEE in the germline V gene. Trimming took 0 bases from V and 3 from J; bases not matched to a gene: 12. This CDR3 is built from 18 residues. The CDR3 bases are TGTGCCAGCAGCGTAGATGAGGTTTGGTCTAGCGGCTACAATGAGCAGTTCTTC. Its translation is CASSVDEVWSSGYNEQFF.

The CDR3 region is CASSDSGGNTEAFF. The CDR3 bases are TGTGCCAGCAGTGACTCCGGCGGAAACACTGAAGCTTTCTTT. The chain carries TRBV6-4 and TRBJ1-1; D gene ambiguous. The ends were cut back, 0 bases at V and 2 bases at J, with 7 bases in the middle. This CDR3 comprises 14 residues. Germline lookup yields CDR1 MRHNA and CDR2 SNTAGT.

This rearrangement joins TRBV25-1 to TRBJ2-5; D is perhaps TRBD1 (7 bases). The V end lost 3 bases, the J end lost 3 bases, and 14 bases lay between the germline ends. From germline, CDR1 is MGHDK and CDR2 SYGVNS. The CDR3 totals 15 residues. The CDR3 region is CASSDPGRGEETQYF. The CDR3 DNA is TGTGCCAGCAGTGACCCCGGCAGGGGGGAAGAGACCCAGTACTTC.

The rearrangement joins TRBV10-3 to TRBJ2-2; 9 bases are a match to TRBD1. The CDR3 has 14 amino acids. The V gene's germline CDR1 is ENHRY and CDR2 SYGVKD. V lost 5 bases to trimming and J lost 5 bases; unmatched junction nucleotides: 3. This chain's CDR3 is CAISLGQGTGELFF. CDR3 nucleotides: TGTGCCATCAGTCTGGGACAGGGTACCGGGGAGCTGTTTTTT.